The 21 T cell receptor beta chains below all came from one sample that was sequenced in a study of cytotoxic CD8 clonotypes in ibrutinib-treated CLL. Assay used: immunoSEQ multiplex PCR; TCRdb lists only in-frame clones, some missing. The sample holds a few hundred thousand clones, about 61% seen once. The sample consisted of PBMCs, taken after 36 months of ibrutinib treatment. All receptors come from a human donor with chronic lymphocytic leukemia.

This sequence joins TRBV10-3 and TRBJ2-3; D may be TRBD1 (5 bases). The germline CDR1 and CDR2 sequences are ENHRY and SYGVKD. The CDR3 loop spans 13 amino acids. V was cut by 5 bases and J by 0 bases, with 6 bases left in between. CDR3 in DNA: TGTGCCATCAGTCCAGGGAGCACAGATACGCAGTATTTT. Translated, it gives CAISPGSTDTQYF.

The genes are TRBV7-9 and TRBJ1-6; no firm D call. The CDR3 length is 15 residues. Germline values: CDR1 SEHNR, CDR2 FQNEAQ (reference sequence). Trimming pared 3 bases from V and 1 base from J, leaving 7 bases between. CDR3 in amino acids: CASSFLGSYNSPLHF. CDR3 in DNA: TGTGCCAGCAGCTTTTTGGGGTCCTATAATTCACCCCTCCACTTT.

The V gene is TRBV19, the J gene TRBJ1-2, with TRBD1 identical over 7 bases. V was clipped by 9 bases and J by 4 bases; unmatched bases: 14. Germline assignment: CDR1 LNHDA and CDR2 SQIVND (reference sequence). The CDR3 runs 15 residues. CDR3: CASARQTGTVYGYTF. The CDR3 nucleotides read TGTGCCAGCGCTAGACAAACCGGGACAGTCTATGGCTACACCTTC.

The genes are TRBV7-3 and TRBJ2-3, with 8 bases fitting TRBD1. Germline values: CDR1 SGHTA, CDR2 FQGTGA. This CDR3 is 15 amino acids long. The ends lost 5 bases at V and 0 bases at J; junction bases unmatched: 4. CDR3 in DNA: TGTGCCAGCAGCCCAAGGACAGGGAGCACAGATACGCAGTATTTT. Translation gives CASSPRTGSTDTQYF.

Turning to this clone: The same CDR3 arises from other DNA sequences in this sample as well. The chain employs TRBV4-1 and TRBJ2-1; a weak D match, TRBD1 (5 bases). The CDR3 covers 15 residues. V gave up 1 base and J gave up 0 bases, with 7 bases separating them. Germline V gene data show CDR1 as MGHRA and CDR2 as YSYEKL. In DNA form, the CDR3 reads TGCGCCAGCAGCCAAGCAGGGCGCTCCTACAATGAGCAGTTCTTC. This sequence encodes CASSQAGRSYNEQFF.

J is TRBJ2-5 and V is TRBV11-2, with D hard to call. V lost 4 bases, J lost 1 base, and 7 bases lay in between. CDR1 and CDR2 from the germline V gene are SGHAT and FQNNGV. This CDR3 is built from 13 residues. As DNA, the CDR3 is TGTGCCAGCAGCTCAGACCCCCAAGAGACCCAGTACTTC. It encodes CASSSDPQETQYF.

The chain is built from TRBV27 and TRBJ2-7; 7 positions match TRBD1. This CDR3 is 16 amino acids long. Germline CDR1 and CDR2: MNHEY and SMNVEV (reference sequence). Germline trimming cut 6 bases from V and 1 base from J; bases unmatched to any gene: 12. The CDR3 region is CASSPTTGYYSYEQYF. The CDR3, as DNA: TGTGCCAGCAGCCCTACGACAGGGTATTATTCCTACGAGCAGTACTTC.

The V and J genes are TRBV7-2 and TRBJ2-5, with TRBD2 identical over 8 bases. Germline trimming cut 5 bases from V and 6 bases from J; bases unmatched to any gene: 14. The CDR3 is made up of 16 amino acids. Germline values: CDR1 SGHTA, CDR2 FQGNSA. CDR3 residues: CASSLLKREMSKTQYF. In DNA form, the CDR3 reads TGTGCCAGCAGCCTCCTGAAGCGGGAGATGAGTAAGACCCAGTACTTC.

The chain carries TRBV6-5 and TRBJ2-2; D remains unclear. Trimming removed 0 bases from V and 10 bases from J, with 9 bases in between. The CDR3 contains 13 residues. CDR1 MNHEY and CDR2 SVGAGI come from the germline V gene. This CDR3 is CASSYSPRMELFF. CDR3 DNA: TGTGCCAGCAGTTACTCTCCCAGAATGGAGCTGTTTTTT.

This clone was seen a handful of times. The rearrangement uses TRBV4-2 and TRBJ2-5; D gene ambiguous. Between the trimmed V and J ends, which lost 3 bases and 5 bases, there was a span of 16 bases. Germline CDR1 reads LGHNA; CDR2 reads YNFKEQ. There are 15 residues in the CDR3. CDR3 region: CASSQQLPAGETQYF. The CDR3 DNA sequence: TGTGCCAGCAGCCAGCAGCTCCCAGCAGGCGAGACCCAGTACTTC.

This chain connects TRBV19 to TRBJ2-7; tentatively, D is TRBD1 (5 bases). There are 13 residues in the CDR3. V was trimmed by 3 bases and J by 4 bases, leaving 10 bases between them. Germline V gene sequence: CDR1 LNHDA, CDR2 SQIVND (reference sequence). CDR3 sequence (DNA): TGTGCCAGTAGTATCTTATCAGGGTACGAGCAGTACTTC. Translating it yields CASSILSGYEQYF.

This CDR3 reads CASSQGGQFFYGYTF. The CDR3 bases are TGCGCCAGCAGCCAGGGGGGACAGTTTTTCTATGGCTACACCTTC. V gene TRBV4-3 combines with J gene TRBJ1-2, with 7 bases aligning to TRBD1. The CDR3 loop spans 15 amino acids. Per germline, CDR1 LGHNA and CDR2 YSLEER. The V segment lost 3 bases and the J segment 4 bases; nucleotides outside the gene matches: 8.

This chain uses TRBV7-3 with TRBJ2-3, with D unresolved. This CDR3 contains 14 residues. From germline, CDR1 is SGHTA and CDR2 FQGTGA. Trimming took off 5 bases at V and 0 bases at J, with 9 bases between the two ends. The CDR3 DNA is TGTGCCAGCAGCCCACGTCGGAGCACAGATACGCAGTATTTT. It yields the protein CASSPRRSTDTQYF.

V is TRBV4-3 and J is TRBJ2-3; either TRBD1 or TRBD2 may supply D (5 bases each). CDR1 is LGHNA, CDR2 YSLEER, per germline. The CDR3 is 16 residues long. V lost 4 bases and J lost 1, with 15 bases in between. The CDR3 coding sequence is TGCGCCAGCAGCCCCTGGTCGGGGACGGGCACAGATACGCAGTATTTT. Protein product: CASSPWSGTGTDTQYF.

The genes are TRBV2 and TRBJ2-5; D unclear. Trimming removed 4 bases from V and 4 bases from J, with 10 bases in between. The CDR3 has 13 amino acids. CDR1 is SNHLY, CDR2 FYNNEI, per germline. This CDR3 reads CASSGRTRETQYF. CDR3 coding DNA: TGTGCCAGCAGTGGTCGGACCCGAGAGACCCAGTACTTC.

The chain carries TRBV6-1 and TRBJ2-7; the match to TRBD1 covers 9 bases. CDR1 is MNHNS, CDR2 SASEGT, per germline. The V gene end was trimmed by 4 bases and the J gene end by 2 bases; junction bases not matched to a gene: 9. The CDR3 has 16 residues. CDR3 in DNA: TGTGCCAGCAGTGTACCGGGACAGGGCATCCCCTACGAGCAGTACTTC. Translating it yields CASSVPGQGIPYEQYF.

This clone has only one observation. The CDR3 nucleotides are TGTGCCAGCAGCTTAGCCGGGACACTCGAGCAGTACTTC. This encodes CASSLAGTLEQYF. The chain uses TRBV11-2 and TRBJ2-7; D might be TRBD1 (6 bases). The CDR3 runs 13 residues. Looked up from germline, CDR1 is SGHAT and CDR2 is FQNNGV. V was cut by 1 base and J by 6 bases, with 10 bases left in between.

This sequence joins TRBV6-5 and TRBJ1-5; tentatively, D is TRBD1 (5 bases). CDR1 MNHEY and CDR2 SVGAGI come from the germline V gene. V dropped 6 bases and J dropped 3 bases, with 12 bases sitting between them. The CDR3 spans 14 residues. CDR3 amino acids: CASSVRGFNQPQHF. The CDR3 DNA follows: TGTGCCAGCAGCGTGAGGGGATTCAATCAGCCCCAGCATTTT.

The genes are TRBV2 and TRBJ2-5; D tentatively fits TRBD1 or TRBD2 (6 bases each). This CDR3 has 17 amino acids. V was cut by 7 bases and J by 2 bases, with 23 bases left in between. Per the germline V gene, CDR1 is SNHLY and CDR2 is FYNNEI. The CDR3 DNA reads as TGTGCCAGCAAGTGGCCCACAGTGGGGGGCCAACAAGAGACCCAGTACTTC. Amino acids: CASKWPTVGGQQETQYF.

V gene TRBV5-4 combines with J gene TRBJ2-7, with a tentative D call TRBD2 (6 bases). This CDR3 contains 15 residues. Trimming stripped 0 bases from V and 3 bases from J, with 13 bases between. Germline V gene lookup returns CDR1 SGHNT and CDR2 YYREEE (reference sequence). The CDR3 sequence is CASSLDRGKVYEQYF. CDR3 DNA sequence: TGTGCCAGCAGCTTGGATCGGGGGAAGGTCTACGAGCAGTACTTC.

The chain has TRBV11-2 and TRBJ2-7; D call uncertain. CDR1 is SGHAT and CDR2 is FQNNGV in the germline V gene. With 5 bases removed from V and 3 bases from J, the gap between germline ends came to 8 bases. This CDR3 contains 12 residues. The CDR3 region has the DNA TGTGCCAGCAGCAGAGTTAACTACGAGCAGTACTTC. Translation: CASSRVNYEQYF.